This T cell receptor (beta chain) was captured by sequencing in a study of cytomegalovirus exposure and HLA in healthy donors. Broader study findings: Previous analysis showed most TCR beta V segments were productive about 90% or about 30% of the time.

Primers for the PCR totalled 60 Vbeta and 13 Jbeta. Sequenced by immunoSEQ multiplex PCR; TCRdb stores in-frame clones only, minus some. The sample contains about 160,000 clones, about 80% of which appear only once. In regard to this clone: The antigen remains undetermined.

There are 15 residues in the CDR3. V was clipped by 2 bases and J by 5 bases; unmatched bases: 3. Germline CDR1 and CDR2: MNHEY and SVGAGI. The genes are TRBV6-5 and TRBJ2-2, with TRBD2 matching over 9 bases. The sequenced material came from PBMCs. The sequence was collected from a man aged 18 to 30 in good health and CMV-seropositive. The CDR3 sequence: CASSYVAGETGELFF. In DNA, the CDR3 is TGTGCCAGCAGTTACGTAGCGGGAGAGACCGGGGAGCTGTTTTTT.